A selection of T cell receptor beta chains follows, all from one sample in a study of blood T cell repertoires in COVID-19. Generated by immunoSEQ multiplex PCR, the TCRdb table keeps only in-frame clones and is missing some. The sample has 220,000 or so clones; 70% to 85% are singletons. The sample was PBMCs or T cells enriched from blood (not recorded which). The receptors shown here come from a woman aged 60-75 years who had recovered from COVID-19. Both conserved end residues are trimmed from each CDR3. A D gene is named only where the DNA matches it firmly. Some rows have no size entry. The others give once, few or many, or a class for an expanded clone.

abundance	j_gene	d_gene	v_gene	CDR3aa
-	TRBJ2-7	TRBD2	TRBV11-2	ASSLAGGTYEQY
-	TRBJ2-7	TRBD2	TRBV7-9	ASSPVAGSYEQY
-	TRBJ1-6	-	TRBV29-1	SVAQGEGNSPLH
-	TRBJ2-7	-	TRBV12-5	ASGLHTSYEQY
-	TRBJ2-7	TRBD1	TRBV5-6	ASSRLTGVYEQY
-	TRBJ2-1	-	TRBV3-1/TRBV3-2	ASSQDQGYNEQF
-	TRBJ1-2	TRBD1	TRBV2	ASSQTGSDYGYT
-	TRBJ1-3	-	TRBV29-1	SVGVDTSSGNTIY
-	TRBJ1-3	-	TRBV2	ASSGYGGPGNTIY
-	TRBJ2-3	-	TRBV5-1	ASSLARLADYTDTQY
-	TRBJ2-1	TRBD2	TRBV15	ATSSGGLVLEQF
-	TRBJ2-6	-	TRBV5-1	ASSLTSSGANVLT
-	TRBJ2-3	-	TRBV7-3	ASSLELSGTDTQY
-	TRBJ2-5	TRBD1	TRBV6-6	ASNPLQGAMETQY
-	TRBJ2-1	TRBD2	TRBV9	ASSAGTSFYEQF
-	TRBJ2-1	TRBD2	TRBV5-5	ASSLVSGGYNEQF
-	TRBJ1-3	-	TRBV15	ATSRDPTVVGNTIY
-	TRBJ1-3	-	TRBV5-6	ASSRAEVNTIY
few	TRBJ1-6	-	TRBV7-8	ASSPGGGSGSPLH
-	TRBJ2-1	TRBD2	TRBV4-1	ASSQGRLAGNEQF
-	TRBJ2-1	TRBD1	TRBV19	ASWDRYTYNEQF
-	TRBJ1-1	TRBD1	TRBV10-2	ASSERDRGAF
-	TRBJ2-3	TRBD2	TRBV2	ASSVIGGLDTQY
-	TRBJ1-1	TRBD1	TRBV7-2	ASRTGPKTEAF
-	TRBJ2-5	-	TRBV6-1	ASSEPGVETQY
-	TRBJ1-2	-	TRBV19	ASSTSDRPGYT
once	TRBJ2-3	TRBD1	TRBV29-1	SVVLGDRDTTDTQY